Listed here are 19 T cell receptor beta chains from one sample, sequenced in a study of T cell changes during pregnancy in multiple sclerosis. Profiling relied on immunoSEQ multiplex PCR, and the TCRdb table lists in-frame clones only, not all of them. Found here are 45,000 to 55,000 clones, 90% to 95% of them singletons; the top ten hold less than 5.5%. The source was CD8+ T cells from peripheral blood mononuclear cells, collected before pregnancy. These TCRs come from a female donor with multiple sclerosis, enrolled in a pregnancy study.

V gene TRBV18 combines with J gene TRBJ2-1, with 7 positions matching TRBD1. Trimming at V came to 3 bases and at J to 4 bases, leaving 6 bases not matched to a gene. This CDR3 has 15 residues. The V gene's germline CDR1 is KGHSH and CDR2 LQKENI. CDR3 nucleotide sequence: TGTGCCAGCTCACCGACGACAGGGTATTACAATGAGCAGTTCTTC. Its translation is CASSPTTGYYNEQFF.

This clone showed up just once. This chain joins TRBV29-1 and TRBJ2-7, with unresolved D. Germline CDR1 SQVTM, CDR2 ANQGSEA. The ends were cut back, 4 bases at V and 1 base at J, with 11 bases in the middle. The CDR3 contains 13 residues. CDR3 sequence (DNA): TGCAGCGTTGGGGCAGGTGATTCCTACGAGCAGTACTTC. Protein sequence: CSVGAGDSYEQYF.

This chain links TRBV10-3 with TRBJ2-7; 7 bases agree with TRBD2. J was trimmed by 5 bases and V by 7 bases; bases with no gene match: 23. Germline V gives CDR1 ENHRY, CDR2 SYGVKD. CDR3 size: 18 residues. This CDR3 is CAINPKGGIRDYPHEQYF. For the CDR3, the DNA is TGTGCCATCAACCCGAAGGGCGGTATTCGGGACTACCCCCACGAGCAGTACTTC.

V gene TRBV4-2 combines with J gene TRBJ2-3; 10 bases are shared with TRBD2. The CDR3 contains 16 residues. Germline values: CDR1 LGHNA, CDR2 YNFKEQ. The J segment lost 4 bases and the V segment lost 5 bases, leaving 9 bases of the junction unmatched. CDR3 DNA sequence: TGTGCCAGCAGCATCACACGGACTAGCGGTGCAGATACGCAGTATTTT. This codes for CASSITRTSGADTQYF.

The chain uses TRBV19 and TRBJ2-6; TRBD1 aligns across 10 bases. The V gene's germline CDR1 is LNHDA and CDR2 SQIVND (reference sequence). The CDR3 has 15 residues. The junction had 15 bases not matched to a gene; V was cut back by 6 bases and J by 16 bases. The CDR3 DNA follows: TGTGCCAGTAGCCTCGGGACAGGGGAATATTTTGGACTGACTTTC. Its protein is CASSLGTGEYFGLTF.

Here the CDR3 DNA reads TGTGCCAGCAGCTTATCCAGGAAAGAGACCCAGTACTTC. As protein: CASSLSRKETQYF. The chain carries TRBV13 and TRBJ2-5; the D is unclear. CDR1 and CDR2 from the germline V gene are PRHDT and FYEKMQ (reference sequence). The CDR3 is 13 amino acids. V was shortened by 2 bases and J by 3 bases, with 7 bases between the two germline ends.

The chain links TRBV5-1 to TRBJ2-7; 11 bases agree with TRBD2. V gave up 0 bases and J gave up 0 bases; unmatched junction bases: 8. The CDR3 covers 18 residues. Germline loops: CDR1 SGHRS, CDR2 YFSETQ. In nucleotides, the CDR3 is TGCGCCAGCAGCTTGGTAACTAGCGGGAGAGGAATCTCCTACGAGCAGTACTTC. Amino acid sequence: CASSLVTSGRGISYEQYF.

This chain joins TRBV6-5 and TRBJ2-1; 9 bases are shared with TRBD2. Germline trimming cut 6 bases from V and 2 bases from J; bases unmatched to any gene: 5. CDR1 and CDR2 from the germline V gene are MNHEY and SVGAGI. This CDR3 is built from 15 residues. The CDR3 sequence is CASRLRTSAYNEQFF. CDR3 coding DNA: TGTGCCAGCAGATTACGGACTAGCGCCTACAATGAGCAGTTCTTC.

The genes are TRBV27 and TRBJ2-1; D perhaps matches TRBD1 (6 bases). The CDR3 is 11 residues long. Germline-derived CDR1 and CDR2 are MNHEY and SMNVEV (reference sequence). Deletions cut 8 bases from V and 6 bases from J, with 8 bases between. This chain's CDR3 is CASLGANEQFF. CDR3 DNA: TGTGCCAGCTTGGGGGCCAATGAGCAGTTCTTC.

The V gene is TRBV11-2, the J gene TRBJ1-1, with 11 nucleotides matching TRBD1. Per the germline V gene, CDR1 is SGHAT and CDR2 is FQNNGV. V gave up 4 bases and J gave up 3 bases; unmatched junction bases: 10. This CDR3 is built from 17 residues. The CDR3 bases are TGTGCCAGCAGCTCAAGGGACAGGGGGTGGGAGGACACTGAAGCTTTCTTT. Translating gives CASSSRDRGWEDTEAFF.

The chain joins TRBV27 to TRBJ2-1; 7 bases align to TRBD2. Germline-derived CDR1 and CDR2 are MNHEY and SMNVEV (reference sequence). Trimming removed 5 bases from V and 7 bases from J; junction bases left unmatched: 14. This CDR3 has 16 residues. The CDR3 is CASSHQAGRVGNEQFF. The CDR3 region has the DNA TGTGCCAGCAGTCATCAAGCGGGAAGGGTGGGTAATGAGCAGTTCTTC.

The genes are TRBV28 and TRBJ1-1; the D is unclear. The CDR3 contains 12 residues. Germline V gene data show CDR1 as MDHEN and CDR2 as SYDVKM. V shed 7 bases and J shed 1 base, with 7 bases lying between them. The CDR3 loop reads CASNPENTEAFF. The CDR3 region has the DNA TGTGCCAGCAACCCAGAGAACACTGAAGCTTTCTTT.

The genes are TRBV5-1 and TRBJ2-1; 11 nucleotides match TRBD2. Germline CDR1 reads SGHRS; CDR2 reads YFSETQ. Germline trimming cut 2 bases from V and 7 bases from J; bases unmatched to any gene: 8. The length of the CDR3 is 16 residues. In DNA, the CDR3 is TGCGCCAGCAGCTTATATAGCGGGAGGGCCGGAAATGAGCAGTTCTTC. This gives the protein CASSLYSGRAGNEQFF.

J is TRBJ2-2 and V is TRBV29-1; 9 nucleotides align to TRBD1. The V gene's germline CDR1 is SQVTM and CDR2 ANQGSEA. The length of the CDR3 is 13 residues. V trimming: 8 bases; J trimming: 3 bases; junction bases outside the gene matches: 4. Written as DNA, the CDR3 is TGCAGCATGGGACAGGGAGACACCGGGGAGCTGTTTTTT. It yields the protein CSMGQGDTGELFF.

The chain links TRBV7-6 to TRBJ2-1; D possibly corresponds to TRBD2 (5 bases). V was shortened by 2 bases and J by 5 bases, with 16 bases between the two germline ends. CDR1 is SGHVS and CDR2 is FNYEAQ in the germline V gene. CDR3 length: 16 amino acids. CDR3 residues: CASSLISASTNNEQFF. CDR3 DNA sequence: TGTGCCAGCAGCTTAATTTCGGCTAGCACAAACAATGAGCAGTTCTTC. The full variable domain, with the rest looked up from reference TRBV7-6 and TRBJ2-1, is GAGVSQSPRYKVTKRGQDVALRCDPISGHVSLYWYRQALGQGPEFLTYFNYEAQQDKSGLPNDRFSAERPEGSISTLTIQRTEQRDSAMYRCASSLISASTNNEQFFGPGTRLTVL.

The V and J genes are TRBV29-1 and TRBJ2-3, with 10 positions matching TRBD2. Germline-derived CDR1 and CDR2 are SQVTM and ANQGSEA. This CDR3 region has 16 residues. V lost 5 bases and J lost 4; bases outside the gene matches: 12. The CDR3 region has the DNA TGCAGCGTTCTCCTAGCGGGAGTAGGGGATGCAGATACGCAGTATTTT. Its protein is CSVLLAGVGDADTQYF.

This sequence joins TRBV9 and TRBJ2-2; D is perhaps TRBD1 (5 bases). CDR3 length: 15 amino acids. Looked up from germline, CDR1 is SGDLS and CDR2 is YYNGEE. V was pared by 3 bases and J by 4 bases, with 13 bases between. CDR3 protein: CASSGGTGPTGELFF. The CDR3 DNA reads TGTGCCAGCAGCGGAGGAACAGGTCCCACCGGGGAGCTGTTTTTT.

The rearrangement links TRBV6-5 to TRBJ2-7, with D perhaps TRBD1 (6 bases). The germline V and J ends were trimmed by 7 bases and 0 bases, with 16 bases remaining between them. The germline gives CDR1 MNHEY, CDR2 SVGAGI. The CDR3 is 15 residues long. DNA for the CDR3: TGTGCCAGCACCTATACAGGGACGAGCTCCTACGAGCAGTACTTC. As protein: CASTYTGTSSYEQYF.

CDR3 nucleotide sequence: TGCGCCAGCAGCTTGGAGGGGGTGGGGAGCTCCTACAATGAGCAGTTCTTC. Encoded protein: CASSLEGVGSSYNEQFF. The chain has TRBV5-1 and TRBJ2-1, with D tentatively TRBD1 (6 bases). With 0 bases removed from V and 0 bases from J, the gap between germline ends came to 13 bases. Germline loops: CDR1 SGHRS, CDR2 YFSETQ. CDR3 length: 17 residues.